This TCR beta chain was documented in a study of breast tumors, draining lymph nodes, adjacent tissues. Ten or more counts support this clonotype. From the multiplex PCR reads, TCRdb called clonotypes with MiXCR, one entry per CDR3 protein. The sample includes some 170,000 distinct CDR3 sequences, 30% to 35% of them seen just once. CDR3 length: 13 residues. In germline, CDR1 is LNHDA, CDR2 SQIVND (reference sequence). J was trimmed by 8 bases and V by 6 bases; bases with no gene match: 7. Samples came from axillary lymph nodes draining the breast cancer. The genes are TRBV19 and TRBJ2-1; 7 nucleotides line up with TRBD1. The sequence derives from a female donor with breast cancer. Some clones in this sample may be carry-over from other donors' samples. The specimen sequenced was axillary lymph node tissue. DNA for the CDR3: TGTGCCAGTAGCGACAGGGCCAGAGATGAGCAGTTCTTC. This gives the protein CASSDRARDEQFF.